Listed below are T cell receptor beta chains from one sample, sequenced in a study of CXCR3-negative and CXCR3-positive naive CD8 T cells. One entry per CDR3 protein, without DNA, is what TCRdb gives after re-calling the 5' RACE reads. This listing includes 50,000 to 75,000 distinct CDR3 sequences. Sequencing was carried out using naive CXCR3- CD8+ T cells from blood. These receptors were obtained from a human donor in good health. Some clones in this sample may be carry-over from other donors' samples. Each CDR3 is given with its conserved first and last residue. Rows may omit the clone size; those that give it use once, few, many or a size class.

J gene: TRBJ2-5
V gene: TRBV28
clone size: -
CDR3 length: 14
CDR3 protein: CASSLFPGQETQYF

J gene: TRBJ2-3
V gene: TRBV6-2/TRBV6-3
clone size: -
CDR3 length: 12
CDR3 protein: CASWRGTDTQYF

J gene: TRBJ2-5
V gene: TRBV29-1
clone size: -
CDR3 length: 18
CDR3 protein: CSVNGLAGGPSYQETQYF

J gene: TRBJ2-3
V gene: TRBV7-9
clone size: -
CDR3 length: 16
CDR3 protein: CASSLYIAGSTDTQYF

J gene: TRBJ2-2
V gene: TRBV20-1
clone size: -
CDR3 length: 17
CDR3 protein: CSARAVTGTANTGELFF

J gene: TRBJ1-6
V gene: TRBV27
clone size: -
CDR3 length: 15
CDR3 protein: CASSLSTGYNSPLHF

J gene: TRBJ2-5
V gene: TRBV14
clone size: -
CDR3 length: 16
CDR3 protein: CASSQFPIYYQETQYF

J gene: TRBJ1-1
V gene: TRBV7-7
clone size: medium-sized
CDR3 length: 13
CDR3 protein: CASSPGGDTEAFF

J gene: TRBJ2-1
V gene: TRBV5-4
clone size: -
CDR3 length: 16
CDR3 protein: CASSPLLGTAYNEQFF

J gene: TRBJ2-2
V gene: TRBV27
clone size: -
CDR3 length: 12
CDR3 protein: CASSLSGGELFF

J gene: TRBJ2-1
V gene: TRBV15
clone size: -
CDR3 length: 15
CDR3 protein: CATSRDRGLNNEQFF

J gene: TRBJ2-2
V gene: TRBV15
clone size: -
CDR3 length: 17
CDR3 protein: CATSSSKSWENTGELFF

J gene: TRBJ2-1
V gene: TRBV29-1
clone size: -
CDR3 length: 15
CDR3 protein: CSVLVPDRGLNEQFF

J gene: TRBJ2-7
V gene: TRBV11-2
clone size: -
CDR3 length: 13
CDR3 protein: CASRLASSYEQYF

J gene: TRBJ2-3
V gene: TRBV6-6
clone size: -
CDR3 length: 15
CDR3 protein: CASQHLVYGGDTQYF

J gene: TRBJ2-7
V gene: TRBV5-1
clone size: -
CDR3 length: 15
CDR3 protein: CASSLRGEFPYEQYF

J gene: TRBJ2-7
V gene: TRBV29-1
clone size: -
CDR3 length: 12
CDR3 protein: CSVEDLEYEQYF

J gene: TRBJ2-4
V gene: TRBV10-2
clone size: -
CDR3 length: 14
CDR3 protein: CASSESTEPFIQYF

J gene: TRBJ1-2
V gene: TRBV12-3/TRBV12-4
clone size: -
CDR3 length: 13
CDR3 protein: CASSTGVNNGYTF

J gene: TRBJ2-2
V gene: TRBV7-9
clone size: -
CDR3 length: 14
CDR3 protein: CASSAAIATGELFF

J gene: TRBJ2-7
V gene: TRBV7-9
clone size: -
CDR3 length: 16
CDR3 protein: CASSFELLAGPYEQYF

J gene: TRBJ1-5
V gene: TRBV6-2/TRBV6-3
clone size: -
CDR3 length: 12
CDR3 protein: CASGNRNQPQHF

J gene: TRBJ2-2
V gene: TRBV12-3/TRBV12-4
clone size: -
CDR3 length: 13
CDR3 protein: CASSTDGTGELFF

J gene: TRBJ2-1
V gene: TRBV27
clone size: -
CDR3 length: 12
CDR3 protein: CASSDGFNEQFF

J gene: TRBJ1-6
V gene: TRBV2
clone size: -
CDR3 length: 13
CDR3 protein: CASSEGVASPLHF

J gene: TRBJ2-2
V gene: TRBV6-4
clone size: -
CDR3 length: 16
CDR3 protein: CASSDSTSWNTGELFF

J gene: TRBJ2-1
V gene: TRBV15
clone size: -
CDR3 length: 17
CDR3 protein: CATSRGSGGSSYNEQFF

J gene: TRBJ2-7
V gene: TRBV9
clone size: -
CDR3 length: 15
CDR3 protein: CASSVGGPGSYEQYF

J gene: TRBJ2-5
V gene: TRBV12-3/TRBV12-4
clone size: -
CDR3 length: 14
CDR3 protein: CASTTGAHTETQYF

J gene: TRBJ2-1
V gene: TRBV7-9
clone size: -
CDR3 length: 16
CDR3 protein: CASSPRRDRVGNEQFF

J gene: TRBJ2-1
V gene: TRBV6-2/TRBV6-3
clone size: -
CDR3 length: 15
CDR3 protein: CASNLWGAPYNEQFF

J gene: TRBJ1-1
V gene: TRBV7-9
clone size: -
CDR3 length: 13
CDR3 protein: CASSLPGRTEAFF

J gene: TRBJ1-1
V gene: TRBV6-5
clone size: -
CDR3 length: 14
CDR3 protein: CASSFEAGWTEAFF

J gene: TRBJ2-7
V gene: TRBV4-3
clone size: -
CDR3 length: 15
CDR3 protein: CASSQDWTGAYEQYF

J gene: TRBJ2-3
V gene: TRBV9
clone size: -
CDR3 length: 16
CDR3 protein: CASSVVASESPDTQYF

J gene: TRBJ2-3
V gene: TRBV10-3
clone size: -
CDR3 length: 12
CDR3 protein: CAISVSVDTQYF

J gene: TRBJ2-4
V gene: TRBV2
clone size: -
CDR3 length: 17
CDR3 protein: CASSEGLAGLAKNIQYF

J gene: TRBJ2-7
V gene: TRBV6-1
clone size: -
CDR3 length: 15
CDR3 protein: CASSGEEGAGYEQYF

J gene: TRBJ2-7
V gene: TRBV10-3
clone size: -
CDR3 length: 14
CDR3 protein: CAISVTGVSYEQYF

J gene: TRBJ2-2
V gene: TRBV10-3
clone size: -
CDR3 length: 11
CDR3 protein: CASGLAGELFF

J gene: TRBJ2-1
V gene: TRBV12-3/TRBV12-4
clone size: -
CDR3 length: 11
CDR3 protein: CASSVGNEQFF

J gene: TRBJ2-7
V gene: TRBV28
clone size: -
CDR3 length: 14
CDR3 protein: CASSSDRVRYEQYF

J gene: TRBJ2-1
V gene: TRBV28
clone size: -
CDR3 length: 15
CDR3 protein: CASGLAGEPYNEQFF

J gene: TRBJ2-3
V gene: TRBV7-2
clone size: -
CDR3 length: 17
CDR3 protein: CASSHLPAGGSTDTQYF

J gene: TRBJ1-1
V gene: TRBV20-1
clone size: -
CDR3 length: 12
CDR3 protein: CSANRGNTEAFF

J gene: TRBJ2-1
V gene: TRBV4-3
clone size: -
CDR3 length: 14
CDR3 protein: CASSQDRGGAIRFF

J gene: TRBJ2-7
V gene: TRBV20-1
clone size: -
CDR3 length: 14
CDR3 protein: CSARLASGVYEQYF

J gene: TRBJ2-7
V gene: TRBV20-1
clone size: -
CDR3 length: 14
CDR3 protein: CSARRWDRMDEQYF

J gene: TRBJ2-2
V gene: TRBV20-1
clone size: -
CDR3 length: 14
CDR3 protein: CSARALTGTGELFF

J gene: TRBJ2-1
V gene: TRBV2
clone size: -
CDR3 length: 12
CDR3 protein: CASSYTSNEQFF

J gene: TRBJ1-2
V gene: TRBV12-5
clone size: -
CDR3 length: 12
CDR3 protein: CASGLVNLGYTF

J gene: TRBJ2-1
V gene: TRBV12-3/TRBV12-4
clone size: -
CDR3 length: 15
CDR3 protein: CASRHGEGVGNEQFF

J gene: TRBJ2-1
V gene: TRBV14
clone size: -
CDR3 length: 17
CDR3 protein: CASSPPWERESGGEQFF

J gene: TRBJ2-7
V gene: TRBV28
clone size: -
CDR3 length: 14
CDR3 protein: CASRGTSRGEEQYF

J gene: TRBJ2-2
V gene: TRBV6-4
clone size: -
CDR3 length: 12
CDR3 protein: CASSGESGELFF

J gene: TRBJ2-1
V gene: TRBV7-9
clone size: -
CDR3 length: 11
CDR3 protein: CASSLDTEQFF

J gene: TRBJ1-1
V gene: TRBV7-9
clone size: -
CDR3 length: 17
CDR3 protein: CASSLNFRGTMNTEAFF